This T cell receptor beta chain was retrieved from a study of prognosis after radiotherapy for stage I lung cancer (dated by TCRdb to the early 2020s). In terms of the full investigation: Between April 2018 and early 2019, nineteen stage I NSCLC patients were enrolled in Nanjing, China. Some 15 patients presented with newly diagnosed primary stage I lung tumors, and a few carried oligometastatic NSCLC following surgical resection of the primary tumor. All patients were regarded as medically inoperable, because of comorbidities in more than ten patients and refusal of surgery in about seven patients. The cohort included about a dozen men and about six women, with a median age of about 79 years and a range of about 50 to 85 years. Squamous cell carcinoma histology was identified in more than five patients, and adenocarcinoma histology was identified in about a dozen patients. Using image-guided IMRT or VMAT, SBRT was delivered in 3 to 5 fractions at a biologically effective dose of at least 100 Gy. SBRT was not combined with any concurrent therapy in any patient. After SBRT, distant metastases developed in four of the 19 patients at a median of 7 months, while the remaining 15 patients had no significant progression. Peripheral blood TCR beta repertoires were profiled in stage I NSCLC patients before and after stereotactic body radiotherapy, and the study then linked these repertoires to distant failure. For each of the 20 or so patients, one blood sample was taken before SBRT and one after, so the study sequenced around 40 samples in total.

V loses 6 bases, J loses 3 bases, and the germline ends lie 14 bases apart. Taken from cysteine to phenylalanine, the CDR3 has 14 residues. The kept DNA is CDR3 alone, 42 bases in frame from the first base. CDR1 MNHEY and CDR2 SVGEGT were looked up in the germline V gene. A history of other malignancies or of prior chemotherapy or radiotherapy was absent in all patients, and node-negative disease was shown on CT and PET/CT in all patients. At each of two time points, around 6 milliliters of peripheral venous blood were collected into EDTA tubes. PBMCs were isolated by Ficoll-Paque Plus density-gradient centrifugation. Immediately after collection, samples were stored at -80 degrees C until analysis. What the authors observed across the whole study: Whether the expanded TCR clones were tumor-specific was not determined. Post-SBRT Shannon entropy and its change from baseline were lower in patients who developed distant metastases; baseline Shannon entropy was not associated with metastases. All reported P values were unadjusted for multiple comparisons. After SBRT, the number of unique TCR clones decreased (median approximately 10,000 before versus several thousand after; Wilcoxon paired P=0.011). TRBV and TRBJ usage frequencies reportedly varied with metastasis status, involving two V genes at baseline and about 10 V and two J genes after SBRT. The study was limited by its small cohort and short follow-up, and the findings require independent validation.

Two rounds of multiplex PCR were performed to amplify the TCR beta CDR3 region from genomic DNA. In the first PCR round, primers specific to each TRBV and TRBJ gene were used, and the primer sequences were filed in Chinese patent CN105087789A. Universal primers were used in the second round of PCR. The Roche High Pure PCR Template Preparation Kit was used to extract genomic DNA from frozen PBMCs. An Illumina HiSeq 3000 was used to sequence the libraries paired-end with 151 bp reads. Under the source paper's analysis protocol: CutAdapt was used to remove raw reads lacking the multiplex PCR primer sequences. Using PEAR, the high-quality paired reads were merged into contigs. TRB V, D and J gene segments were assigned to each contig with MiXCR by alignment to reference sequences. To remove sequencing errors, CDR3 sequences were clustered according to base quality and sequence similarity. Shannon entropy normalized by the natural log of productive TCR sequence number was used as the measure of diversity. One minus Shannon entropy divided by the natural log of the number of unique clonotypes was used as the definition of clonality. The Youden index of ROC curves was used to select progression-free survival cut-offs for repertoire metrics, and analyses were performed in R 3.5.3. TCRdb itself trimmed the public reads at Q25 with fastp, ran MiXCR and retained productive beta chains. Each record represents a unique CDR3 protein, reported with the most common genes and DNA among its rows. Clone size and V and J calls follow TCRdb, not the original study. In all, the sample holds about 34,000 distinct CDR3 sequences, and around 34% of those were seen once. Jointly, the top ten make up 16% of the sample.

This clonotype was counted a few times. This receptor's antigen is unknown. A far larger clone lies a single base away; this is likely a read error. This receptor chain uses TRBV6-2 or TRBV6-3 and TRBJ1-1; no confident D gene assignment can be made. This specimen was PBMCs, taken before or after stereotactic body radiation therapy (not recorded which). The sequence derives from a donor at least 50 years old with non-small cell lung cancer. Read as DNA, the sequence is TGTGCCAGCAGATACCGGGTACGGTACACTGAAGCTTTCTTT. The translation is CASRYRVRYTEAFF.